This T cell receptor (beta chain) was profiled in a study of T cell repertoires in cytomegalovirus infection. Study context: In public TCR beta signatures, there were indications of both CMV infection and matching HLA type.

Findings and limits, study-wide: Pooled public TCR beta family frequency picked out CMV carriers with the relevant HLA. Clonotype analysis showed dominance of the ex vivo response by HLA-C-restricted CMV-specific TCR beta clonotypes.

TCRdb re-called the reads with MiXCR, one entry per CDR3 protein. This table has about 740,000 distinct CDR3 sequences, approximately 40% appearing once. For this clonotype: The antigen is unknown.

V was trimmed by 0 bases and J by 6 bases, leaving 12 bases between them. CDR1 and CDR2 from the germline V gene are MNHNS and SASEGT. The CDR3 has 15 residues. The V and J genes are TRBV6-1 and TRBJ1-5, with no clear D. Sequencing was done on a sample of PBMCs. This TCR came from a human donor in good health (CMV status not recorded). Some clones in this sample may be carry-over from other donors' samples. The CDR3 protein is CASSEALLGFQPQHF. CDR3 DNA sequence: TGTGCCAGCAGTGAAGCGCTTCTGGGGTTTCAGCCCCAGCATTTT.